A single sample is the source of the 15 T cell receptor beta chains below, sequenced in a study of OX40 agonist ivuxolimab in advanced cancers. Clones were sequenced by immunoSEQ multiplex PCR, and TCRdb holds only the in-frame ones, with some missing. The sample holds about 18,000 clones; around 80% are singletons and the top ten take under 30%. This specimen consisted of CD4+ or CD8+ T cells sorted from blood, obtained in a trial of the OX40 agonist ivuxolimab. All receptors come from an adult with an advanced solid tumor such as melanoma, head and neck, liver or kidney cancer.

In its sample, this clone ranks as medium-sized. The chain couples TRBV9 to TRBJ1-1; perhaps TRBD1 as D (6 bases). CDR1 SGDLS and CDR2 YYNGEE come from the germline V gene. V dropped 2 bases and J dropped 8 bases, with 13 bases sitting between them. The CDR3 loop spans 13 amino acids. The CDR3 DNA reads as TGTGCCAGCAGCGTTTCCGGGGGCGGAGAAGCTTTCTTT. This codes for CASSVSGGGEAFF.

This chain joins TRBV11-2 and TRBJ2-3; 11 positions match TRBD2. Germline V CDR1 and CDR2: SGHAT, FQNNGV. V shed 3 bases and J 4 bases; nucleotides not matched to a gene: 3. This CDR3 contains 15 residues. The CDR3 region is CASSFSGGASDTQYF. CDR3 nucleotide sequence: TGTGCCAGCAGCTTTAGCGGGGGGGCGTCAGATACGCAGTATTTT.

The V gene is TRBV9, the J gene TRBJ2-5, with TRBD2 matching over 11 bases. This CDR3 is built from 16 residues. After removal of 0 bases from V and 2 bases from J, the junction contained 3 bases not matched to a gene. Germline V gene lookup returns CDR1 SGDLS and CDR2 YYNGEE. The CDR3 spells CASSVVGTSGQETQYF. DNA of the CDR3: TGTGCCAGCAGCGTAGTAGGGACTAGCGGACAAGAGACCCAGTACTTC.

The table lists this clone with a count of one. This chain joins TRBV5-1 and TRBJ2-7, with 8 bases matching TRBD1. The length of the CDR3 is 15 residues. V was clipped by 0 bases and J by 7 bases; unmatched bases: 9. Germline-derived CDR1 and CDR2 are SGHRS and YFSETQ. For the CDR3, the DNA is TGCGCCAGCAGCTTGGAGGGGACAGGCCCATATGAGCAGTACTTC. Its protein is CASSLEGTGPYEQYF.

The rearrangement joins TRBV9 to TRBJ1-2, with D possibly matching TRBD1 (5 bases). Trimming pared 2 bases from V and 6 bases from J, leaving 17 bases between. The CDR3 is 15 amino acids. Germline-derived CDR1 and CDR2 are SGDLS and YYNGEE. DNA of the CDR3: TGTGCCAGCAGCGTCCACGACAGAGCTACTCATGGCTACACCTTC. Its translation is CASSVHDRATHGYTF.

In its sample, this clone ranks as medium-sized. The V call is TRBV2, the J call TRBJ1-1; 8 bases are shared with TRBD1. Trimming cost V 7 bases and J 1 base; bases outside gene matches: 11. Germline assignment: CDR1 SNHLY and CDR2 FYNNEI. CDR3 size: 16 residues. CDR3 DNA: TGTGCCAGCAAGTGGCAGGGGGCGACTAGGAACACTGAAGCTTTCTTT. Protein product: CASKWQGATRNTEAFF.

The rearrangement links TRBV13 to TRBJ2-1; tentatively, D is TRBD2 (6 bases). CDR1 is PRHDT, CDR2 FYEKMQ, per germline (reference sequence). This CDR3 contains 14 residues. Trimming pared 4 bases from V and 4 bases from J, leaving 11 bases between. The CDR3 here is CASSSGRLYNEQFF. The CDR3 DNA reads TGTGCCAGCAGCTCCGGGAGACTGTACAATGAGCAGTTCTTC.

V is TRBV28 and J is TRBJ2-7, with D perhaps matching TRBD2 (5 bases). Between the trimmed V and J ends, which lost 9 bases and 1 base, there was a span of 13 bases. The CDR3 covers 13 residues. Germline V lookup: CDR1 MDHEN, CDR2 SYDVKM. The CDR3 spells CASQSGSSYEQYF. The CDR3 DNA reads TGTGCCAGTCAGTCGGGAAGTTCCTACGAGCAGTACTTC.

V usage is TRBV4-2 and J usage is TRBJ2-1, with TRBD2 matching over 8 bases. V lost 4 bases to trimming and J lost 7 bases; unmatched junction nucleotides: 12. CDR1 is LGHNA, CDR2 YNFKEQ, per germline. The CDR3 loop spans 16 amino acids. This chain's CDR3 is CASSPRRGLGQNEQFF. The CDR3 DNA follows: TGTGCCAGCAGCCCGAGGAGGGGACTAGGCCAAAATGAGCAGTTCTTC.

The chain combines TRBV19 with TRBJ1-6; D is undetermined. The CDR3 loop spans 16 amino acids. Germline CDR1 LNHDA, CDR2 SQIVND (reference sequence). With 2 bases removed from V and 6 bases from J, the gap between germline ends came to 14 bases. CDR3 nucleotide sequence: TGTGCCAGTAGTATATCCCGACGGACGGTTAATTCACCCCTCCACTTT. Encoded protein: CASSISRRTVNSPLHF. Looking up the rest from reference TRBV19 and TRBJ1-6 gives the full variable domain: DGGITQSPKYLFRKEGQNVTLSCEQNLNHDAMYWYRQDPGQGLRLIYYSQIVNDFQKGDIAEGYSVSREKKESFPLTVTSAQKNPTAFYLCASSISRRTVNSPLHFGNGTRLTVT.

The chain uses TRBV5-1 and TRBJ2-7, with D perhaps matching TRBD1 (6 bases). CDR1 and CDR2 (germline): SGHRS, YFSETQ. V was shortened by 3 bases and J by 3 bases, with 13 bases between the two germline ends. CDR3 length equals 14 residues. This CDR3 is CASSYPGHHYEQYF. CDR3 coding DNA: TGCGCCAGCAGCTACCCGGGACACCACTACGAGCAGTACTTC. Full variable domain (rest looked up from reference TRBV5-1 and TRBJ2-7): KAGVTQTPRYLIKTRGQQVTLSCSPISGHRSVSWYQQTPGQGLQFLFEYFSETQRNKGNFPGRFSGRQFSNSRSEMNVSTLELGDSALYLCASSYPGHHYEQYFGPGTRLTVT.

The V call is TRBV19, the J call TRBJ2-1; 10 nucleotides align to TRBD1. Germline V CDR1 and CDR2: LNHDA, SQIVND (reference sequence). J gave up 6 bases and V 6 bases, and 8 bases lay outside the gene matches. The CDR3 runs to 15 residues. CDR3 sequence reads: CASRGTGASLNEQFF. The CDR3 coding sequence is TGTGCCAGTAGAGGGACAGGGGCCTCCCTCAATGAGCAGTTCTTC.

This chain uses TRBV2 with TRBJ2-1; TRBD2 matches 13 bases. The CDR3 has 16 amino acids. Trimming took 2 bases from V and 7 from J; bases not matched to a gene: 5. The V gene's germline CDR1 is SNHLY and CDR2 FYNNEI. The CDR3 region has the DNA TGTGCCAGCAGTGAAAGGACTAGCGGGAGTAAGAATGAGCAGTTCTTC. Translated: CASSERTSGSKNEQFF.

The rearrangement uses TRBV4-2 and TRBJ1-1; D perhaps matches TRBD1 (6 bases). The germline gives CDR1 LGHNA, CDR2 YNFKEQ. V was clipped by 0 bases and J by 5 bases, with 13 bases between them. The length of the CDR3 is 15 residues. CDR3 nucleotides: TGTGCCAGCAGCCAAGAACCGGGGGCGAGGACTGAAGCTTTCTTT. Its translation is CASSQEPGARTEAFF.

V is TRBV9 and J is TRBJ2-7, with D tentatively TRBD2 (5 bases). The CDR3 has 13 amino acids. Trimming took off 5 bases at V and 2 bases at J, with 11 bases between the two ends. Germline V gene sequence: CDR1 SGDLS, CDR2 YYNGEE. The CDR3 nucleotides read TGTGCCAGCAGTGAGGGCCCGGCCTACGAGCAGTACTTC. As protein: CASSEGPAYEQYF.